This T cell receptor (beta chain) was captured by sequencing in a study of blood T cells in healthy people across ages (dated by TCRdb to between 2014 and 2017). Broadly, across the study: In model experiments, template switching captured roughly one uniquely barcoded TCR beta cDNA molecule for every two T cells. Age-related changes in TCR beta repertoire diversity were measured in the study by deep sequencing normalized with unique cDNA molecular identifiers. Four age groups were formed from the donors: young (average 16 years), middle-aged (approximately 42), aged (about 68) and long-lived (about 80). To avoid experimental bias, donors of different ages were randomly spread across the sequencing lanes. For two donors (one aged 18 to 29 and one aged 80 or older), the study analyzed two additional independent replicas of 1 million unique cDNA reads from the same blood draw. Points the paper makes about the study in general: Because profiling used bulk unsorted PBMCs, naive and antigen-experienced compartments could not be compared conclusively. Observed TCR beta diversity per million T cells fell roughly linearly with age, and a significant reduction was already apparent by age about 38. Total diversity estimates from one million sequenced T cells were considered lower bounds and underestimates. Compared with the aged group, the long-lived group had more naive CD4+ T cells, fewer expanded clones and increased TCR diversity, a pattern suggesting age selection. A strong correlation was found between observed TCR beta diversity and the percentage of naive T cells measured by flow cytometry. The CMV infection status of donors was not known, potentially confounding age-related changes in expanded clonotypes.

The approximately 41 donors, aged roughly 6 to 100 years, were systemically healthy Caucasian individuals from Russia. Ten milliliters of peripheral blood were drawn from each donor into EDTA-treated Vacutainer tubes. Ficoll-Paque density-gradient centrifugation was used to isolate PBMCs, with at least 7 million obtained per sample. Total RNA was extracted from PBMCs with Trizol reagent, with at least 6 micrograms obtained per sample. Naive CD45RAhigh/CD27high T cell percentages were measured by flow cytometry on a PBMC aliquot from every donor. Libraries were constructed by 5' RACE. The instrument was an Illumina HiSeq 2500. The second PCR ran for roughly 7 to 11 cycles and used a J-beta primer mix along with a sample-barcoded 5' primer. A template-switch 5' adaptor carrying 12 random nucleotides introduced a unique molecular identifier onto each TCR beta cDNA molecule. Each sample yielded at least 2.5 million CDR3-containing paired-end reads. The Mint cDNA synthesis kit, primed by a TRBC-specific oligonucleotide, was used to synthesize first-strand cDNA from all RNA. Following uracil-DNA glycosylase treatment, all cDNA underwent a first 18-cycle PCR with the universal primers M1SS and BC2_uni_R. Regarding the original processing steps: For normalization, 1 million high-quality reads were randomly selected from each sample, with every read carrying a distinct molecular identifier. Reads sharing molecular identifiers were discarded rather than binned into consensus sequences. MiTCR, with a Q25 quality threshold and the strictest error-elimination algorithm, was used for CDR3 identification, clonotype clustering and error correction. A nonparametric unseen species model using Euler transformation provided a lower-bound estimate of total TCR beta diversity. The public reads were run again by TCRdb, first through fastp at Q25 and then through MiXCR, and only productive beta chains were kept. Each entry is one CDR3 protein sequence, shown with its most common DNA and genes. The authors' filters were not applied to this entry. The sample records roughly 2 million distinct CDR3 sequences, less than 50% of which are singletons. Over 2% of the sample is held by the ten biggest clonotypes.

On this clonotype: The clone's antigen remains unknown. No per-base quality is available; no much larger clone lies one base away.

Inclusive of the bounding cysteine and phenylalanine, the CDR3 is 15 residues long. The only DNA kept is the CDR3, 45 bases in frame from the first base. CDR1 LGHNT and CDR2 FRNRAP were looked up in the germline V gene. A distance of 17 bases separates the germline ends of V and J, which lose 1 base and 8 bases respectively. The receptor comes from a woman aged 40 to 50 in good health. The sequenced sample consisted of blood. The chain uses TRBV12-5 and TRBJ1-2; TRBD1 is perhaps the D gene, given 6 matching bases. The CDR3 sequence is CASGLDGGLGWGYTF. The bases are TGTGCTAGTGGTTTGGATGGGGGCCTCGGCTGGGGCTACACCTTC.